Sequencing of this T cell receptor (beta chain) was carried out in a study of T-cell reconstitution after alpha-beta-depleted transplantation in children (dated by TCRdb to 2016 to 2018). Turning to the overall study: T-cell immune reconstitution after TCRalphabeta/CD19-depleted allogeneic hematopoietic cell transplantation in children was quantitatively tracked in the study by means of TCR repertoire profiling.

In the germline V gene, CDR1 corresponds to LGHNA and CDR2 to YSLEER. From the cysteine through the phenylalanine, the CDR3 covers 17 amino acids. Only the CDR3 portion is preserved as DNA: 51 bases, with reading frame beginning at the first base. V trim: 0 bases; J trim: 6 bases; unmatched bases: 8. Library generation was performed with PCR. Sequencing instrument: Illumina HiSeq 2500. To normalize quantification of the TCRbeta repertoire, the TCR libraries were built with molecular barcoding that relied on unique molecular identifiers. Through fastp at Q25 and MiXCR, TCRdb rebuilt clones from the public reads, retaining in-frame beta chains. Identical CDR3 protein sequences are pooled into one entry, listed with their most common genes and DNA. The sample table holds around 380,000 distinct CDR3 sequences, of which approximately 11% were seen once. About 5% of the sample goes to the ten largest clones.

There are a few counts of this clonotype. Its specific antigen is unknown. No base qualities exist here, and no much larger clone lies one base off it. The rearranged chain carries TRBV4-3 and TRBJ2-1; a stretch of 10 junction bases matches TRBD2. This TCR came from a human donor who donated a stem cell graft to a child with acute myeloid leukemia. Material: PBMCs from the stem cell graft donor, obtained from the stem cell graft. The CDR3 reads CASSQELAGTSGNEQFF. The bases read TGCGCCAGCAGCCAAGAACTAGCGGGGACCTCTGGCAATGAGCAGTTCTTC.